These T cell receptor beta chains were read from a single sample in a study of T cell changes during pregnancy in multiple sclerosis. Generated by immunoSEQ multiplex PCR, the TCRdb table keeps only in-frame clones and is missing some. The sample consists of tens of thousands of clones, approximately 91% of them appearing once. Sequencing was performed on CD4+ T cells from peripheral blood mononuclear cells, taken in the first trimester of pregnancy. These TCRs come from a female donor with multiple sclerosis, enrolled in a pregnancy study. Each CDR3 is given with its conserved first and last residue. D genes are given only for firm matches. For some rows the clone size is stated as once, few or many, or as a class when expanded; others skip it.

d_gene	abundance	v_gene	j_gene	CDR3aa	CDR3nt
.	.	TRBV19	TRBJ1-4	CASSIRATNEKLFF	TGTGCCAGTAGTATTCGAGCAACTAATGAAAAACTGTTTTTT
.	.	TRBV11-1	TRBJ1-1	CASSRDTRGTEAFF	TGTGCCAGCAGCCGTGACACCAGGGGCACTGAAGCTTTCTTT
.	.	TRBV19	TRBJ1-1	CASMKSTGSTEAFF	TGTGCCAGTATGAAATCCACAGGGAGCACTGAAGCTTTCTTT
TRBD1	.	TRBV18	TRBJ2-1	CASSPNGQGSYNEQFF	TGTGCCAGCTCACCGAATGGACAGGGGTCCTACAATGAGCAGTTCTTC
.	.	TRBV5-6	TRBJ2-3	CASSLALSFADTQYF	TGTGCCAGCAGCTTGGCCCTATCATTCGCAGATACGCAGTATTTT
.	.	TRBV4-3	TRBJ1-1	CASSQELNTEAFF	TGCGCCAGCAGCCAAGAGCTAAACACTGAAGCTTTCTTT
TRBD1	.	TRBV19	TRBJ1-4	CASSFDRATNEKLFF	TGTGCCAGTAGTTTTGACAGGGCAACTAATGAAAAACTGTTTTTT
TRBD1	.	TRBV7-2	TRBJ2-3	CASSIAGTGVSDTQYF	TGTGCCAGCAGCATTGCCGGGACAGGGGTTTCAGATACGCAGTATTTT
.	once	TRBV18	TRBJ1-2	CASSPQQGKANYGYTF	TGTGCCAGCTCACCACAACAGGGCAAAGCTAACTATGGCTACACCTTC
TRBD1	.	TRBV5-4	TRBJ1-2	CASSTGSRGLPLANYGYTF	TGTGCCAGCAGCACGGGTAGCAGGGGGCTCCCCCTAGCTAACTATGGCTACACCTTC
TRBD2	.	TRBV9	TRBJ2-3	CASSVEAGGLGDTQYF	TGTGCCAGCAGCGTAGAAGCGGGGGGATTGGGAGATACGCAGTATTTT
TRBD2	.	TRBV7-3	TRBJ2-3	CASSLEGGGADTQYF	TGTGCCAGCAGTCTGGAGGGCGGGGGGGCGGATACGCAGTATTTT
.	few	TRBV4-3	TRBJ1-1	CASSQEMAGLEAFF	TGCGCCAGCAGCCAAGAAATGGCAGGACTTGAAGCTTTCTTT
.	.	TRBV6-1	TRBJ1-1	CASSEGAGVKTEAFF	TGTGCCAGCAGTGAAGGGGCAGGGGTAAAGACTGAAGCTTTCTTT
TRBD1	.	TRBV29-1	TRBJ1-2	CSAYRGRYGYTF	TGCAGCGCTTACAGGGGACGATATGGCTACACCTTC
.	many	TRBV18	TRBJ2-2	CASSQGANTGELFF	TGTGCCAGCTCACAGGGGGCGAACACCGGGGAGCTGTTTTTT
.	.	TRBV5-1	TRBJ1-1	CASSLRSVGGTEAFF	TGCGCCAGCAGCTTACGATCGGTCGGGGGCACTGAAGCTTTCTTT
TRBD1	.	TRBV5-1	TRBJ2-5	CASSLATGGETQYF	TGCGCCAGCAGCTTGGCGACAGGGGGAGAGACCCAGTACTTC
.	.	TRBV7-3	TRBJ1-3	CASSSSSGNTIYF	TGTGCCAGCAGCTCCAGCTCTGGAAACACCATATATTTT
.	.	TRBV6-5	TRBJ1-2	CASTYGGALSYGYTF	TGTGCCAGCACCTACGGGGGGGCGCTTAGCTATGGCTACACCTTC
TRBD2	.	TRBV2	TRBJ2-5	CASRAGLASSETQYF	TGTGCCAGCCGAGCGGGACTAGCATCTTCCGAGACCCAGTACTTC
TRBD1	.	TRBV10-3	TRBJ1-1	CAISQGARIPTEAFF	TGTGCCATCAGCCAGGGGGCGCGAATCCCGACTGAAGCTTTCTTT
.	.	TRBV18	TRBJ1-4	CASSPGAGNSPEKLFF	TGTGCCAGCTCACCAGGGGCAGGCAATAGCCCTGAAAAACTGTTTTTT
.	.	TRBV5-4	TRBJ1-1	CASSLEGGTRNTEAFF	TGTGCCAGCAGCTTGGAGGGAGGGACAAGGAACACTGAAGCTTTCTTT
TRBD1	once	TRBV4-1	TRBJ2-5	CASSLGGIQETQYF	TGCGCCAGCAGTTTAGGGGGCATACAGGAGACCCAGTACTTC
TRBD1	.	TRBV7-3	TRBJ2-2	CASSLTEHRGLTGELFF	TGTGCCAGCAGCTTAACCGAACACAGGGGGCTAACCGGGGAGCTGTTTTTT
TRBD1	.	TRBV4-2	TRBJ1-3	CASSGGQTGVGNTIYF	TGTGCCAGCAGCGGGGGACAGACCGGCGTTGGAAACACCATATATTTT
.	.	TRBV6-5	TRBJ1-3	CASSYNRETNTIYF	TGTGCCAGCAGTTACAACAGGGAGACAAACACCATATATTTT
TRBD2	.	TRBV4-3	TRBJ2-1	CASSPGTSPNFYNEQFF	TGCGCCAGCAGCCCTGGGACTAGCCCGAACTTTTACAATGAGCAGTTCTTC
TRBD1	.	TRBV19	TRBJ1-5	CASSSRQGNQPQHF	TGTGCCAGTAGTAGCCGACAGGGAAATCAGCCCCAGCATTTT
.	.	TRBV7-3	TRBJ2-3	CASSLMPRGGSDTQYF	TGTGCCAGCAGCTTAATGCCCAGGGGAGGGTCAGATACGCAGTATTTT
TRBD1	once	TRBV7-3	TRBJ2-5	CASSLGRGISETQYF	TGTGCCAGCAGCTTGGGCAGGGGGATATCGGAGACCCAGTACTTC
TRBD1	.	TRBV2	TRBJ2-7	CASRAGDRGTYEQYF	TGTGCCAGCAGGGCAGGGGACAGGGGGACCTACGAGCAGTACTTC
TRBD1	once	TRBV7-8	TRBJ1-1	CASRPKAGTGLNTEAFF	TGTGCCAGCAGACCGAAAGCTGGGACAGGGCTGAACACTGAAGCTTTCTTT
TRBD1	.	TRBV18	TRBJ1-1	CASSTFRTGRDGSTEAFF	TGTGCCAGCTCCACTTTCCGGACAGGGCGAGATGGGAGCACTGAAGCTTTCTTT
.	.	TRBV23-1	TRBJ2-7	CASSQWNHPWRGLDQSFSEQYF	TGCGCCAGCAGTCAGTGGAACCACCCCTGGCGGGGGCTCGACCAATCTTTCTCCGAGCAGTACTTC
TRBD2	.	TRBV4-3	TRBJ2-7	CASSRERGPSYEQYF	TGCGCCAGCAGCCGCGAGCGGGGGCCTTCCTACGAGCAGTACTTC
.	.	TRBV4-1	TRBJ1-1	CASSPVTGRMNTEAFF	TGCGCCAGCAGCCCCGTCACAGGGAGAATGAACACTGAAGCTTTCTTT
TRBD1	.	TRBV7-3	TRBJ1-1	CASSPDRRQGEAFF	TGTGCCAGCAGCCCGGACAGGAGGCAAGGAGAAGCTTTCTTT
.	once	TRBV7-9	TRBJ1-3	CASSLAGAPGNTIYF	TGTGCCAGCAGCTTAGCTGGGGCTCCAGGAAACACCATATATTTT